The clone carrying this TCR beta chain was seen more than once but under ten times. The antigen is unknown. The read ends 3 residues early relative to the CDR3; the germline J gene fills the gap. The sample comes from a study of T cell clonality in common variable immunodeficiency. Overall study findings and caveats: Fewer TCRbeta clones were shared among CVID subjects than controls. Fewer deletions and N-nucleotide insertions were reportedly seen in common variable immunodeficiency TCR beta sequences.

CVID subjects were neither ill nor on immunomodulatory or immunosuppressive medication at sampling. This CDR3 has 13 amino acids. CDR1 is SNHLY and CDR2 is FYNNEI in the germline V gene. V lost 7 bases and J lost 3; bases outside the gene matches: 4. TCRdb's table, derived via immunoSEQ multiplex PCR, lists solely in-frame clones and lacks some. The sample was found to contain around 13,000 clones, and every one recurs. V is TRBV2 and J is TRBJ2-3; TRBD1 matches at 7 bases. The TCR sequence derives from a human donor with common variable immunodeficiency. Sequenced material: peripheral blood mononuclear cells. Incomplete CDR3 DNA: TGTGCCAGCAACCTCAGGGGGACAGATACG. It is translated as CASNLRGTDT. The full CDR3 sequence reads CASNLRGTDTQYF.